This paragraph covers one T cell receptor (beta chain) sequence. Genomic DNA acted as the template from which TCR beta VDJ combination and CDR3 sequence profiling were carried out. From the reads, TCRdb called clonotypes with MiXCR, one entry per CDR3 protein. The table has some 210,000 distinct CDR3 sequences, around 63% seen once. This CDR3 comprises 15 residues. Looked up from germline, CDR1 is KGHDR and CDR2 is SFDVKD. This entry is derived from a study of CD8+CD57+ T cells in acquired aplastic anemia. This chain joins TRBV24-1 and TRBJ2-5; no firm D call. The DNA end lines up better with TRBJ2-1; the J call may be wrong. Sample: sorted CD4+, CD8+, or CD8+CD57+ T cells (not recorded which) from PBMCs. This TCR was recovered from a human donor in good health. CDR3 nucleotide sequence: TGTGCCACCAGTGAGGACGGCCGTGGTTACAATGAGCAGTTCTTC. Translation: CATSEDGRGYNEQFF.